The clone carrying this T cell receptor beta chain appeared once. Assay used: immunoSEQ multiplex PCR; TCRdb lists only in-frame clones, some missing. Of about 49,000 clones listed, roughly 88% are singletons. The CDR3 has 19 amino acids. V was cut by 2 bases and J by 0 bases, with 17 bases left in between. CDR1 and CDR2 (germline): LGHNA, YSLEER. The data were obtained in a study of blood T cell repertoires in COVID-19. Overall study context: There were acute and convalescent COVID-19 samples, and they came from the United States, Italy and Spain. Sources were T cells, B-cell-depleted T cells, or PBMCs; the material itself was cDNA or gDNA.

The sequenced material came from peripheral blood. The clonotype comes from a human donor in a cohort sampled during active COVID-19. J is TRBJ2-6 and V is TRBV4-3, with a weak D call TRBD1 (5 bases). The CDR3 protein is CASSQRPPQGTSGANVLTF. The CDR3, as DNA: TGCGCCAGCAGCCAAAGGCCTCCCCAGGGAACCTCTGGGGCCAACGTCCTGACTTTC.